This TCR beta chain was obtained from a study of T cell responses to AZD1222 COVID-19 vaccine. Study-wide results and caveats: An increase in Spike-specific TCR breadth and depth was observed after two AZD1222 doses.

Clones were read by immunoSEQ multiplex PCR, and TCRdb kept only the in-frame ones, dropping some. Of about 120,000 clones listed, around 88% are singletons. The germline CDR1 and CDR2 sequences are MDHEN and SYDVKM. Trimming removed 7 bases from V and 2 bases from J, with 17 bases in between. This CDR3 is 15 amino acids long. Comments on this clone: Its antigen remains unknown.

The chain has TRBV28 and TRBJ1-1; tentatively, D is TRBD1 (5 bases). Sequencing was performed on peripheral blood, taken on day 0 of AZD1222 vaccination. This TCR derives from an adult in good health. CDR3 sequence reads: CASIRGAGKNTEAFF. In DNA, the CDR3 is TGTGCCAGCATCCGAGGGGCAGGGAAAAACACTGAAGCTTTCTTT.